These 13 T cell receptor beta chains were all obtained from the same sample, sequenced in a study of OX40 agonist ivuxolimab in advanced cancers. Profiling relied on immunoSEQ multiplex PCR, and the TCRdb table lists in-frame clones only, not all of them. The sample carries about 19,000 clones, 90% recorded once. Sequenced material: CD4+ or CD8+ T cells sorted from blood, taken in a trial of the OX40 agonist ivuxolimab. These receptors came from an adult with an advanced solid tumor such as melanoma, head and neck, liver or kidney cancer.

This sequence joins TRBV18 and TRBJ2-1; D may be TRBD2 (6 bases). The CDR3 covers 15 residues. V was pared by 7 bases and J by 8 bases, with 21 bases between. Looked up from germline, CDR1 is KGHSH and CDR2 is LQKENI. As DNA, the CDR3 is TGTGCCAGCTGGGGGGTGGGACGAACAGAAGATGAGCAGTTCTTC. It encodes CASWGVGRTEDEQFF.

The chain combines TRBV7-3 with TRBJ2-1; 10 bases are a match to TRBD2. V gave up 3 bases and J gave up 0 bases; unmatched junction bases: 2. CDR1 and CDR2 (germline): SGHTA, FQGTGA. The CDR3 length is 16 residues. The CDR3 DNA reads TGTGCCAGCAGCTTTAGCGGGAGGAGCTCCTACAATGAGCAGTTCTTC. Its protein is CASSFSGRSSYNEQFF.

The CDR3 loop is CASSGQGFEKLFF. CDR3 coding DNA: TGTGCCAGCAGCGGGCAGGGGTTTGAAAAACTGTTTTTT. The chain employs TRBV27 and TRBJ1-4; TRBD1 might be the D (6 bases). CDR3 size: 13 residues. The V and J ends lost 6 bases and 7 bases respectively, with 12 bases between them. Germline values: CDR1 MNHEY, CDR2 SMNVEV (reference sequence).

CDR3 in DNA: TGTGCCAGCAGTGAATCGCTGGGACCGAACACTGAAGCTTTCTTT. Residues: CASSESLGPNTEAFF. V gene TRBV25-1 combines with J gene TRBJ1-1, with a tentative D call TRBD1 (5 bases). Trimming shortened V by 1 base and J by 1 base, and 10 bases separated the two germline ends. The CDR3 covers 15 residues. Germline CDR1 and CDR2: MGHDK and SYGVNS. The full variable domain, completed using reference TRBV25-1 and TRBJ1-1, is EADIYQTPRYLVIGTGKKITLECSQTMGHDKMYWYQQDPGMELHLIHYSYGVNSTEKGDLSSESTVSRIRTEHFPLTLESARPSHTSQYLCASSESLGPNTEAFFGQGTRLTVV.

CDR3 sequence: CASSEPGQNFGAQYF. As DNA, the CDR3 is TGTGCCAGCAGCGAACCGGGGCAGAACTTCGGTGCGCAGTACTTC. This chain uses TRBV21-1 with TRBJ2-7. TRBV21-1 constitutes a pseudogene. This CDR3 is 15 amino acids long.

V usage is TRBV27 and J usage is TRBJ2-7; D not certain. Germline CDR1 is MNHEY and CDR2 is SMNVEV (reference sequence). With 3 bases removed from V and 0 bases from J, the gap between germline ends came to 9 bases. The CDR3 totals 14 residues. Written as DNA, the CDR3 is TGTGCCAGCAGTTTGGCCGGTCGCTCCTACGAGCAGTACTTC. Protein sequence: CASSLAGRSYEQYF.

A single count supports this clone. The chain recombines TRBV10-1 with TRBJ2-7; the D gene is possibly TRBD2 (6 bases). Trimming removed 2 bases from V and 2 bases from J, with 13 bases in between. The germline V gene has CDR1 WNHNN and CDR2 SYGVQD (reference sequence). The CDR3 runs 15 residues. The CDR3 DNA is TGCGCCAGCAGTGAGGGAGGGGACGCACCCTACGAGCAGTACTTC. Residues: CASSEGGDAPYEQYF.

The DNA for the CDR3 is TGTGCCAGCTCCCATAGGGAGGGAATTGAGGAGCTGTTTTTT. Protein: CASSHREGIEELFF. The chain is built from TRBV7-9 and TRBJ2-2, with 7 nucleotides matching TRBD2. CDR3 size: 14 residues. Germline V lookup: CDR1 SEHNR, CDR2 FQNEAQ (reference sequence). Losses at the gene ends were 8 bases for V and 10 bases for J; bases not matched to a gene: 13.

The V gene is TRBV27, the J gene TRBJ2-1, with TRBD2 matching 13 bases. Germline CDR1 and CDR2: MNHEY and SMNVEV (reference sequence). The CDR3 has 18 amino acids. With 3 bases clipped from V and 3 bases from J, the junction kept 8 bases outside the gene matches. For the CDR3, the DNA is TGTGCCAGCAGTTTCGGACTAGCGGGAGTCCTTTTCTACAATGAGCAGTTCTTC. Amino acid sequence: CASSFGLAGVLFYNEQFF.

This chain uses TRBV2 with TRBJ1-5; D is ambiguous. From germline, CDR1 is SNHLY and CDR2 FYNNEI. The CDR3 length is 15 residues. With 3 bases removed from V and 3 bases from J, the gap between germline ends came to 12 bases. The DNA of the CDR3 is TGTGCCAGCAGTGATCCCGTAAGTTTCAATCAGCCCCAGCATTTT. Residues: CASSDPVSFNQPQHF.

V and J are TRBV7-9 and TRBJ2-7; perhaps TRBD2 as D (6 bases). The germline gives CDR1 SEHNR, CDR2 FQNEAQ (reference sequence). The length of the CDR3 is 13 residues. V was clipped by 3 bases and J by 4 bases, with 10 bases between them. CDR3 in amino acids: CASSFPGRYEQYF. In DNA form, the CDR3 reads TGTGCCAGCAGCTTCCCAGGGAGGTACGAGCAGTACTTC.

The chain links TRBV11-2 to TRBJ2-7; D call uncertain. The CDR3 runs to 15 residues. Germline V gene sequence: CDR1 SGHAT, CDR2 FQNNGV. Trimming took off 1 base at V and 0 bases at J, with 10 bases between the two ends. The CDR3 sequence is CASSLGQPSSYEQYF. CDR3 nucleotides: TGTGCCAGCAGCTTAGGGCAACCGAGCTCCTACGAGCAGTACTTC.

J is TRBJ2-7 and V is TRBV7-6, with TRBD2 matching 7 bases. The CDR3 runs to 12 residues. Looked up from germline, CDR1 is SGHVS and CDR2 is FNYEAQ. V lost 5 bases and J lost 3; bases outside the gene matches: 1. CDR3 nucleotides: TGTGCCAGCAGCAGCGGGGACTACGAGCAGTACTTC. Protein: CASSSGDYEQYF.